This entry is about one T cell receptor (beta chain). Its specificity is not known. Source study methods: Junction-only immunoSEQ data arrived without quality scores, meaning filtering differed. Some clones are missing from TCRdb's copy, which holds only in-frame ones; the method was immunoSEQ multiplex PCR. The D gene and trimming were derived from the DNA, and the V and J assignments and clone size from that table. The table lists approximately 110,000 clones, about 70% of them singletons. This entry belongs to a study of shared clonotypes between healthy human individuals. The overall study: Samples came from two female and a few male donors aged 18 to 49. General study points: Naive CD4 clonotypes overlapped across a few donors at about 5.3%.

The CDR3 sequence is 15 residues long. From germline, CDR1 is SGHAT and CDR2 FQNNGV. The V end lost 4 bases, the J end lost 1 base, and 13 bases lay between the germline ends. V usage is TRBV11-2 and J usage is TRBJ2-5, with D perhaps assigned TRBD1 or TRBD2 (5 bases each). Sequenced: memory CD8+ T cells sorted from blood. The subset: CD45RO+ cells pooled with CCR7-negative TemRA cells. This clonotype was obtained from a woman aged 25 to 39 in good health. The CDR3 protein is CASSSLGERQETQYF. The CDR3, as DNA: TGTGCCAGCAGCTCGCTGGGGGAGCGCCAAGAGACCCAGTACTTC.